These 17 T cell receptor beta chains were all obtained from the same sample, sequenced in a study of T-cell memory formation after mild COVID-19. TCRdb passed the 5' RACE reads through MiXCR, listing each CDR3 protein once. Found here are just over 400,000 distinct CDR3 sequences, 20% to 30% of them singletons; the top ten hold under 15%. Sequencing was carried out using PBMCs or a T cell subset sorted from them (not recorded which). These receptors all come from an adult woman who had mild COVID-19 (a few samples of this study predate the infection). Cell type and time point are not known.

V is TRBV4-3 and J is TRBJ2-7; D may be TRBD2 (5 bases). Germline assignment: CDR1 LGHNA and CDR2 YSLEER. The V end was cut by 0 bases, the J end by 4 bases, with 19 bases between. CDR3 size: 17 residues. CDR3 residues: CASSQEPAPGTNYEQYF. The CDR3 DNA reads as TGCGCCAGCAGCCAAGAGCCCGCTCCGGGAACCAATTACGAGCAGTACTTC.

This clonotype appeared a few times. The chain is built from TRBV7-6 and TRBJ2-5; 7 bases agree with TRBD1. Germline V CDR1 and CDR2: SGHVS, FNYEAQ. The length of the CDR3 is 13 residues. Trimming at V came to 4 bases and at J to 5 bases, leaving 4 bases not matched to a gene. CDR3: CASSSGQEETQYF. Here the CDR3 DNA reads TGTGCCAGCAGCTCCGGACAGGAGGAGACCCAGTACTTC. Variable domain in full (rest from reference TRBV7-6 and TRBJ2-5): GAGVSQSPRYKVTKRGQDVALRCDPISGHVSLYWYRQALGQGPEFLTYFNYEAQQDKSGLPNDRFSAERPEGSISTLTIQRTEQRDSAMYRCASSSGQEETQYFGPGTRLLVL.

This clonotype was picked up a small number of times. The CDR3 nucleotides read TGTGCCTGGAGTCTCTACTACAATGAGCAGTTCTTC. Amino acids: CAWSLYYNEQFF. This sequence joins TRBV30 and TRBJ2-1; the D is unclear. CDR3 length: 12 residues. Deletions cut 2 bases from V and 3 bases from J, with 5 bases between. In germline, CDR1 is GTSNPN, CDR2 SVGIG (reference sequence).

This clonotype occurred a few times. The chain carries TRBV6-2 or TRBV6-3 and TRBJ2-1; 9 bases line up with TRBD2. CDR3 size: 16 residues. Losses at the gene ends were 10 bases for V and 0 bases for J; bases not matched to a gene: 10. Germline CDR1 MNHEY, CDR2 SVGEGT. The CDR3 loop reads CATTGTSFFSYNEQFF. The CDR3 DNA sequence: TGTGCCACGACCGGGACTAGCTTCTTCTCCTACAATGAGCAGTTCTTC.

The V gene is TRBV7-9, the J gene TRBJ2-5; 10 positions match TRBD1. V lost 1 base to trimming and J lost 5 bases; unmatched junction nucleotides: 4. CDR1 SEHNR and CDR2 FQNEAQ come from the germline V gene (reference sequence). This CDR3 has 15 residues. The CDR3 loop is CASSLGRTGGETQYF. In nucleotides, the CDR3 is TGTGCCAGCAGCTTAGGCCGGACAGGGGGTGAGACCCAGTACTTC.

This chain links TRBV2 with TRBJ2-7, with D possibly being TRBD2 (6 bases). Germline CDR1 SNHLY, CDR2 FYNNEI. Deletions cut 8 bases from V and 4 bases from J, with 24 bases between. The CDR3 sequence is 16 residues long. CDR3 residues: CASEYFPQGLTYEQYF. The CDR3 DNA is TGTGCCAGCGAGTACTTCCCCCAGGGACTCACGTACGAGCAGTACTTC.

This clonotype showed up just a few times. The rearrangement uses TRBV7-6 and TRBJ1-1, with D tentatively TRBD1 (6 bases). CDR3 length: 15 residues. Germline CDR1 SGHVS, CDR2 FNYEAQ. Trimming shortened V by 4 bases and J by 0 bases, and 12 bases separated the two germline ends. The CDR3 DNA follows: TGTGCCAGCAGCTCGCGGCAGGGGATGAACACTGAAGCTTTCTTT. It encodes CASSSRQGMNTEAFF.

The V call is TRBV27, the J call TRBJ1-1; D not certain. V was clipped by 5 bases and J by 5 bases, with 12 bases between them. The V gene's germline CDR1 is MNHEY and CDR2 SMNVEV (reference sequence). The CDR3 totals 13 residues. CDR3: CASSGRGWTEAFF. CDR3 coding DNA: TGTGCCAGCAGTGGCCGGGGTTGGACTGAAGCTTTCTTT.

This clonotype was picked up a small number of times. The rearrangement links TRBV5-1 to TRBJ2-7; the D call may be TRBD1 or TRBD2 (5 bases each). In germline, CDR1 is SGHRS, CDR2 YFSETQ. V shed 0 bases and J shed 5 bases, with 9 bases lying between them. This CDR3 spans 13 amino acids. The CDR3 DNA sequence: TGCGCCAGCAGCTTGGTCAGGGACCACGAGCAGTACTTC. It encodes CASSLVRDHEQYF.

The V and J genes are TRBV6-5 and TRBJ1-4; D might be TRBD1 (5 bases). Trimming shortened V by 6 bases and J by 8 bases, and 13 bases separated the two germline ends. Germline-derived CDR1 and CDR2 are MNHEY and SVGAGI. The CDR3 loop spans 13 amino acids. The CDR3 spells CASSPARVEKLFF. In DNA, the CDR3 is TGTGCCAGCAGCCCCGCCAGGGTAGAAAAACTGTTTTTT.

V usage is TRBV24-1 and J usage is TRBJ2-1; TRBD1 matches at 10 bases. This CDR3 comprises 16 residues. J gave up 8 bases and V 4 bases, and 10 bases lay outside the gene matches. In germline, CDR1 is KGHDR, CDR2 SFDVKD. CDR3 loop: CATSEPPGQGRDEQFF. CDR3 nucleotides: TGTGCCACCAGTGAGCCACCGGGACAGGGGCGGGATGAGCAGTTCTTC.

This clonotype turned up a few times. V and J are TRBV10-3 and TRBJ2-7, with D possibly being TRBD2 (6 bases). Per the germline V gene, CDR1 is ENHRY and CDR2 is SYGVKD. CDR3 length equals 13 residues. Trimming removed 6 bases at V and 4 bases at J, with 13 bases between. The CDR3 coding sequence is TGTGCCATCAGAATGGACGGAGGGTACGAGCAGTACTTC. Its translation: CAIRMDGGYEQYF.

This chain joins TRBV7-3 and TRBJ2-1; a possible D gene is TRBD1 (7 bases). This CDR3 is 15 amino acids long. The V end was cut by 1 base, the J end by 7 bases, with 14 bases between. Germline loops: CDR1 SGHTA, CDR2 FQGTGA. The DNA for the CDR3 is TGTGCCAGCAGCTTAAAGGCAGGGGGGCAAAATGAGCAGTTCTTC. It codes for CASSLKAGGQNEQFF.

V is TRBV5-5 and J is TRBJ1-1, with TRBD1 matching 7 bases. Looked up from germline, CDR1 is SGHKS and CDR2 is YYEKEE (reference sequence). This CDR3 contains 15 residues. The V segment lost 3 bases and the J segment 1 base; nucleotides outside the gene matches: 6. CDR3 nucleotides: TGTGCCAGCAGCTCCCTCAGACAGGGGAACACTGAAGCTTTCTTT. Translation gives CASSSLRQGNTEAFF. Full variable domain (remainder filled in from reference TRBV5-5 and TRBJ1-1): DAGVTQSPTHLIKTRGQQVTLRCSPISGHKSVSWYQQVLGQGPQFIFQYYEKEERGRGNFPDRFSARQFPNYSSELNVNALLLGDSALYLCASSSLRQGNTEAFFGQGTRLTVV.

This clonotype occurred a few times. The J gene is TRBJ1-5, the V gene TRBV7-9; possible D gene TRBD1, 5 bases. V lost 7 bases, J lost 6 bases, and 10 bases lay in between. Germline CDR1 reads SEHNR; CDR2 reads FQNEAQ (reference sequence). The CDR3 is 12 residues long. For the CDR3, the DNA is TGTGCCAGCACCACCGGGGGTCAGCCCCAGCATTTT. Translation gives CASTTGGQPQHF.

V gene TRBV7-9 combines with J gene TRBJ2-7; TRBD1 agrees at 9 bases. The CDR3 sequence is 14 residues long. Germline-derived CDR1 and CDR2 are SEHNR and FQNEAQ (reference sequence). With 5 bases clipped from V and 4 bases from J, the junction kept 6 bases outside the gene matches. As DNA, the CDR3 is TGTGCCAGCAGCGGATTGACAGGGGGATACGAGCAGTACTTC. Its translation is CASSGLTGGYEQYF.

The CDR3 loop is CAISRAGDTEAFF. Here the CDR3 DNA reads TGTGCCATCTCCAGGGCGGGGGACACTGAAGCTTTCTTT. The chain is built from TRBV10-3 and TRBJ1-1, with TRBD1 as a possible D gene (5 bases). The CDR3 is 13 residues long. Trimming took 8 bases from V and 3 from J, leaving 13 bases between them. The germline V gene has CDR1 ENHRY and CDR2 SYGVKD.